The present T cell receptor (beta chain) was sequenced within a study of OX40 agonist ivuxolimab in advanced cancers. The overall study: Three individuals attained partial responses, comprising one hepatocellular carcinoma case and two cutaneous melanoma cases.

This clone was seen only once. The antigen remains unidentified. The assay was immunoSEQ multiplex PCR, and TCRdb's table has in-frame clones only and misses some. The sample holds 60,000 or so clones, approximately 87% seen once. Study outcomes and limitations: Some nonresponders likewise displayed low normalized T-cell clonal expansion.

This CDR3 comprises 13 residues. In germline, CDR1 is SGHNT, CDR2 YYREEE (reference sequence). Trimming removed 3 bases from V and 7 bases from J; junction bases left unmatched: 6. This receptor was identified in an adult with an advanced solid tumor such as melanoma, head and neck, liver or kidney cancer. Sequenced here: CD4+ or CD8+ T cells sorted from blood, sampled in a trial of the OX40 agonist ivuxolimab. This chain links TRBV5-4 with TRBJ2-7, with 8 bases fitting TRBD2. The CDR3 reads CASSWGTRGEQYF. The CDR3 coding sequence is TGTGCCAGCAGCTGGGGGACTAGAGGAGAGCAGTACTTC.